This section outlines one TCR beta chain sequence together with its context. CDR1 MNHNS and CDR2 SASEGT come from the germline V gene. This CDR3 has 15 amino acids. Trimming took 6 bases from V and 7 from J; bases not matched to a gene: 10. The data derive from a study of T cell changes during pregnancy in multiple sclerosis. Libraries were prepared by immunoSEQ multiplex PCR; TCRdb keeps only in-frame clonotypes and omits some of them. The table has about 53,000 clones, around 91% seen once. This chain links TRBV6-1 with TRBJ2-1, with 9 bases matching TRBD1. The clonotype was recovered from a female donor in good health, enrolled as a control in a pregnancy study. The sample was peripheral blood, taken after pregnancy. The chain's CDR3 is CASRDTGGAKNEQFF. The CDR3 coding sequence is TGTGCCAGCAGGGATACAGGGGGCGCGAAGAATGAGCAGTTCTTC.